The clone carrying this T cell receptor beta chain was observed a handful of times. Its antigen is not known. The data belong to a study of identical twins. Overall study results and limits: Out-of-frame alpha sequences common to twins exhibited an excess of low generation probability.

A template switching step contributed a universal primer site, while unique molecular identifiers were present in the cDNA. From the 5' RACE reads, TCRdb called clonotypes with MiXCR, one entry per CDR3 protein. The repertoire has 450,000 or so distinct CDR3 sequences, about 14% of them found once; the top ten carry more than 0.5%. V was shortened by 5 bases and J by 2 bases, with 9 bases between the two germline ends. CDR3 length: 13 residues. Germline assignment: CDR1 SEHNR and CDR2 FQNEAQ (reference sequence). These data were likewise used in another study, on yellow fever vaccine responses in identical twins. Turning to that study: Twins' vaccine T cell response reportedly gave the appearance of partial convergence and partial personalization.

The J gene is TRBJ2-5, the V gene TRBV7-9; D ambiguous. Sequencing was performed on CD4+ T cells sorted from blood. The TCR was taken from a woman aged 18-29 years in good health. CDR3 region: CASSRRIQETQYF. The CDR3 DNA sequence: TGTGCCAGCAGCCGACGGATTCAAGAGACCCAGTACTTC.